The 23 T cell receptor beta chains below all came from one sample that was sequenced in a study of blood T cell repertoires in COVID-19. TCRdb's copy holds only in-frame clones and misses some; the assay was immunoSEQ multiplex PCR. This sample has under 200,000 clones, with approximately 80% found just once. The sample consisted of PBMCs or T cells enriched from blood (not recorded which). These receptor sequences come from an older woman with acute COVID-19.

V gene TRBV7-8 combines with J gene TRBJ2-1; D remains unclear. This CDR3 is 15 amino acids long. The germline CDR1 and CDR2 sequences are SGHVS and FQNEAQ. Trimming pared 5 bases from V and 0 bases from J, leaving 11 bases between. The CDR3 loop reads CASSPSFASYNEQFF. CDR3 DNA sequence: TGTGCCAGCAGCCCCAGTTTTGCCTCCTACAATGAGCAGTTCTTC.

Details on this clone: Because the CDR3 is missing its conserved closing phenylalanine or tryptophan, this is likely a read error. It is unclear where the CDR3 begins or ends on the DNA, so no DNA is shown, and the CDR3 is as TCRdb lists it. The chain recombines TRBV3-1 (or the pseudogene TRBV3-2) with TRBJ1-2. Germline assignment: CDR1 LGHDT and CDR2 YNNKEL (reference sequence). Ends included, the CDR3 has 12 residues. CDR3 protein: CASSQEADKLTI.

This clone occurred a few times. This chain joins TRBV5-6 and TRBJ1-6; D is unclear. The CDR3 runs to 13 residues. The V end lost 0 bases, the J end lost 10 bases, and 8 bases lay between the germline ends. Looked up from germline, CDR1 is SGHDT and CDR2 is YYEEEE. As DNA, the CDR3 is TGTGCCAGCAGCTTGGTTGAGGCATCACCCCTCCACTTT. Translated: CASSLVEASPLHF.

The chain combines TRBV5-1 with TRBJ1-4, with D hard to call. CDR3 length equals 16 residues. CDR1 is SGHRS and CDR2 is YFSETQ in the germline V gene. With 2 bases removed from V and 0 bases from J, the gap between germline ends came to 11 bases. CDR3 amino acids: CASSLSEIATNEKLFF. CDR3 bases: TGCGCCAGCAGCTTATCAGAAATTGCAACTAATGAAAAACTGTTTTTT.

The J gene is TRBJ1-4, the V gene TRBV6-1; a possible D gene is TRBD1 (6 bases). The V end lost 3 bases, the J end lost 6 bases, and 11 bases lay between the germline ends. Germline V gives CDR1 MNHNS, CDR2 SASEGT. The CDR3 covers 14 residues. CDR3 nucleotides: TGTGCCAGCAGTGACAGGCAGGGGCATGAAAAACTGTTTTTT. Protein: CASSDRQGHEKLFF.

CDR3 protein: CASSPPPGSDGELFF. DNA for the CDR3: TGTGCCAGCTCACCACCCCCCGGGTCGGACGGGGAGCTGTTTTTT. This chain uses TRBV18 with TRBJ2-2, with D uncertain. The CDR3 has 15 residues. Deletions cut 0 bases from V and 7 bases from J, with 12 bases between. In germline, CDR1 is KGHSH, CDR2 LQKENI.

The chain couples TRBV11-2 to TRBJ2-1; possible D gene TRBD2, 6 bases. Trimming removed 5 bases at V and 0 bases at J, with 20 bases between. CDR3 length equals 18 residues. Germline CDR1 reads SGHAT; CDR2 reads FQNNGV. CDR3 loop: CASSGSSPGLLSYNEQFF. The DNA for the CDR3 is TGTGCCAGCAGCGGGAGCTCCCCGGGACTCCTCTCCTACAATGAGCAGTTCTTC.

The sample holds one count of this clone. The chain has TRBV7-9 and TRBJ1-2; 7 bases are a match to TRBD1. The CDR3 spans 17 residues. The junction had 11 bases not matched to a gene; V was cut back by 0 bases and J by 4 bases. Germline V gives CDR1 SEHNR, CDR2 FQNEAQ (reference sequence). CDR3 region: CASSLARDRDGFYGYTF. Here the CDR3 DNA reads TGTGCCAGCAGCTTAGCCCGGGACAGAGACGGTTTCTATGGCTACACCTTC.

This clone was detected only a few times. For the CDR3, the DNA is TGCAGCGTTCTTACCCCGGACAGAAAGGCTAACTATGGCTACACCTTC. It translates to CSVLTPDRKANYGYTF. The V call is TRBV29-1, the J call TRBJ1-2, with D tentatively TRBD1 (6 bases). Germline CDR1 SQVTM, CDR2 ANQGSEA. The CDR3 loop spans 16 amino acids. The V end lost 5 bases, the J end lost 0 bases, and 19 bases lay between the germline ends.

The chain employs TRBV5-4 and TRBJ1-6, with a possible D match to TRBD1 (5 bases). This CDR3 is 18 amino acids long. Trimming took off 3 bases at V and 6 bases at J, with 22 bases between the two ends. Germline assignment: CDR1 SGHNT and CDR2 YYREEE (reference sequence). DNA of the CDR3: TGTGCCAGCAGCTCGTACTCAAAAGGGACTCCCACTAATTCACCCCTCCACTTT. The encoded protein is CASSSYSKGTPTNSPLHF.

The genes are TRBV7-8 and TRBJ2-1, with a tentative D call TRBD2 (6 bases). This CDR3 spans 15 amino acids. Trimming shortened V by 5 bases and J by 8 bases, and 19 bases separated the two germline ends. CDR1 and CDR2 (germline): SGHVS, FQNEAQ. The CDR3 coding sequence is TGTGCCAGCAGCCAGCGGGCTGCTATCGGGGATGAGCAGTTCTTC. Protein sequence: CASSQRAAIGDEQFF.

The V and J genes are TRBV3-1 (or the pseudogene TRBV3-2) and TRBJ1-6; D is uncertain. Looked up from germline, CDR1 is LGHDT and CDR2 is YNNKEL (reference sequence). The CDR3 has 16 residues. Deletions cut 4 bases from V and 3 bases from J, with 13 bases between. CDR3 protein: CASSRTYGDYNSPLHF. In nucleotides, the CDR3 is TGTGCCAGCAGCCGGACTTACGGCGACTATAATTCACCCCTCCACTTT.

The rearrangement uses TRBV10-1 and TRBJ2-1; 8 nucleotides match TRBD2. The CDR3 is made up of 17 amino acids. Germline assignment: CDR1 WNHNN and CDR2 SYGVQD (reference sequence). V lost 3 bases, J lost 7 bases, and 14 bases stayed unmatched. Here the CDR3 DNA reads TGCGCCAGCAGTGAAACTCCATCAGCGGGAGTGACGAATGAGCAGTTCTTC. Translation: CASSETPSAGVTNEQFF.

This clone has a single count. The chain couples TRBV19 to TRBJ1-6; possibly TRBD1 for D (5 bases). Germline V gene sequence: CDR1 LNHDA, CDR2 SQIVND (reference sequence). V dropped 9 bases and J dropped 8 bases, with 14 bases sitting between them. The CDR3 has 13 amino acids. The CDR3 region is CASTMTVDSPLHF. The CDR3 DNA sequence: TGTGCCAGCACGATGACAGTTGATTCACCCCTCCACTTT.

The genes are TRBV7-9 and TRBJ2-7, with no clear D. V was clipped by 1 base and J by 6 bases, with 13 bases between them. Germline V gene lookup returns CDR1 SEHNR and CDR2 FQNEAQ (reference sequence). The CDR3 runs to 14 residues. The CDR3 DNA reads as TGTGCCAGCAGCTTAGAGAGTTTCGTCGGCGAGCAGTACTTC. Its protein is CASSLESFVGEQYF.

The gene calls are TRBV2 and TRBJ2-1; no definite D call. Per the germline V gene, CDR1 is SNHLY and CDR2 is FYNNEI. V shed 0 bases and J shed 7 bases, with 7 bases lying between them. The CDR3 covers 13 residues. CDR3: CASSEAWRNEQFF. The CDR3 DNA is TGTGCCAGCAGTGAAGCCTGGCGGAATGAGCAGTTCTTC.

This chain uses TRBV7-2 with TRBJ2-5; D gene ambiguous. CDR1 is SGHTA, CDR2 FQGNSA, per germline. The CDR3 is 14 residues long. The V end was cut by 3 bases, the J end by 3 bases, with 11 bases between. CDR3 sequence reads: CASSFSSLEETQYF. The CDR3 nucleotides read TGTGCCAGCAGCTTCTCTAGTCTGGAAGAGACCCAGTACTTC.

CDR3 amino acids: CASSWRENSYNEQFF. The CDR3 coding sequence is TGTGCCAGCAGCTGGAGGGAGAACAGCTACAATGAGCAGTTCTTC. The chain links TRBV14 to TRBJ2-1, with a tentative D call TRBD2 (6 bases). CDR3 length: 15 residues. The V end lost 5 bases, the J end lost 3 bases, and 14 bases lay between the germline ends. The germline CDR1 and CDR2 sequences are SGHDN and FVKESK.

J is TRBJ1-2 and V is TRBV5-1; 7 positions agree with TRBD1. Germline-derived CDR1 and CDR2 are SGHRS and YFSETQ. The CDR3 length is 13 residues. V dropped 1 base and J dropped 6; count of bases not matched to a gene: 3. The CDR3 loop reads CASSLIGGDGYTF. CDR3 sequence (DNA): TGCGCCAGCAGCTTGATAGGGGGCGATGGCTACACCTTC.

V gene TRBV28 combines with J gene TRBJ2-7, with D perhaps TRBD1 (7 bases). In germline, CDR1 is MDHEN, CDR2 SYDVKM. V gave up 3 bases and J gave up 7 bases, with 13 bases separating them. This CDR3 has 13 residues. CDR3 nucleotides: TGTGCCAGCAGTTTCTCAGGGGGAGGTGAGCAGTACGTC. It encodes CASSFSGGGEQYV.

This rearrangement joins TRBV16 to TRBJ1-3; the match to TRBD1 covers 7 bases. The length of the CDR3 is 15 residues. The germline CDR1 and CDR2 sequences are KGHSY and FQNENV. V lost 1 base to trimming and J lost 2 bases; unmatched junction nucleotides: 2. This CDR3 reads CASSQLGTAGNTIYF. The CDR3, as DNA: TGTGCCAGCAGCCAATTGGGGACAGCTGGAAACACCATATATTTT.

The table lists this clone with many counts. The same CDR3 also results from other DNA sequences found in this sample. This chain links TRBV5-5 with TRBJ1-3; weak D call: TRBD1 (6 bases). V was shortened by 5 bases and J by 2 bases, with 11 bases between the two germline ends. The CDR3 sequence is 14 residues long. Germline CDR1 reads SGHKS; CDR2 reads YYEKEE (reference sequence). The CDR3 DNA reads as TGTGCCAGCAGTCGAACAGGGCCTGGAAACACCATATATTTT. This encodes CASSRTGPGNTIYF.

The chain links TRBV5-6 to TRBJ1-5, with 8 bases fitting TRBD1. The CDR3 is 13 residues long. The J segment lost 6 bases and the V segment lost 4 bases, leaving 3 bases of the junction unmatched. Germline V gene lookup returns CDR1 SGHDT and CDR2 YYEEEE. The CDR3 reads CASSRTGIQPQHF. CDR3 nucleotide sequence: TGTGCCAGCAGCCGGACAGGGATTCAGCCCCAGCATTTT.